These T cell receptor beta chains were read from a single sample in a study of control samples from healthy donors and cancer patients. Produced via immunoSEQ multiplex PCR; TCRdb's table is partial and in-frame only. The sample lists approximately 71,000 clones; under 90% were seen once. The sequenced material came from PBMCs. The receptor source for this set is a man in his sixties with lung cancer. The CDR3 runs from the conserved cysteine through the conserved F or W. A D gene is named only where the DNA matches it firmly. The size of a clone is reported for some rows only, either as once, few or many, or as a class for expanded clones.

abundance	v_gene	j_gene	d_gene	CDR3aa	CDR3nt
.	TRBV4-1	TRBJ2-5	.	CASSQVSLGQETQYF	TGCGCCAGCAGCCAAGTATCTTTAGGCCAAGAGACCCAGTACTTC
.	TRBV7-9	TRBJ1-4	.	CASSPTGSPGKLFF	TGTGCCAGCAGCCCGACGGGGTCCCCTGGAAAACTGTTTTTT
.	TRBV9	TRBJ2-2	.	CASSVLQGTGELFF	TGTGCCAGCAGCGTCTTACAGGGCACCGGGGAGCTGTTTTTT
.	TRBV6-5	TRBJ2-7	.	CASSYSSSYEQYF	TGTGCCAGCAGTTACAGTAGTTCCTACGAGCAGTACTTC
.	TRBV25-1	TRBJ1-2	.	CASSESGISYGYTF	TGTGCCAGCAGTGAATCGGGCATCTCCTATGGCTACACCTTC
once	TRBV19	TRBJ1-4	.	CASRHGRDEKLFF	TGTGCCAGTAGACACGGGAGAGATGAAAAACTGTTTTTT
.	TRBV23-1	TRBJ1-2	.	CASSQSSGGYTF	TGCGCCAGCAGTCAATCATCCGGGGGCTACACCTTC
.	TRBV6-5	TRBJ2-7	TRBD1	CASSAGGSFYEQYF	TGTGCCAGCAGCGCAGGGGGCAGTTTCTACGAGCAGTACTTC
.	TRBV29-1	TRBJ1-2	TRBD1	CSVFDRGSYGYTF	TGCAGCGTTTTTGACAGGGGGAGCTATGGCTACACCTTC
.	TRBV4-1	TRBJ1-4	.	CASSHDRFATNEKLFF	TGCGCCAGCAGCCATGACAGGTTTGCAACTAATGAAAAACTGTTTTTT
many	TRBV6-5	TRBJ2-5	.	CASSTGRFGETQYF	TGTGCCAGCAGTACAGGGAGGTTCGGAGAGACCCAGTACTTC